This TCR beta chain was recovered during a study of CXCR3-negative and CXCR3-positive naive CD8 T cells. The CDR3 loop spans 12 amino acids. Germline V gene sequence: CDR1 DFQATT, CDR2 SNEGSKA (reference sequence). Study-wide findings and caveats: Against CXCR3-negative naive cells, CXCR3-positive naive cells showed more hydrophobic TRB CDR3s. Across naive subsets, surface CD5 expression was comparable, and TCR strength was inferred from properties of the TRB CDR3.

Naive CD8+ T cells were CD45RO-CCR7+CD27+CD95-. 5' RACE that incorporated UMI labels was used to prepare the TRB cDNA libraries. Each CDR3 protein gets one entry in TCRdb, which reprocessed the 5' RACE reads and gives no DNA. The sample has 120,000 to 150,000 distinct CDR3 sequences. In regard to this clonotype: Its antigen remains unknown.

This sequence joins TRBV20-1 and TRBJ1-1; without DNA, the TCRdb call of TRBD1 cannot be checked. The source is a human donor in good health. Some clones in this sample may be carry-over from other donors' samples. Sequenced material: naive CXCR3+ CD8+ T cells from blood. This sample's subset: CD45RO-CCR7+CD27+CD95- naive CD8+ T cells expressing CXCR3 (TNR3+). The CDR3 loop reads CSAIRGDTEAFF.